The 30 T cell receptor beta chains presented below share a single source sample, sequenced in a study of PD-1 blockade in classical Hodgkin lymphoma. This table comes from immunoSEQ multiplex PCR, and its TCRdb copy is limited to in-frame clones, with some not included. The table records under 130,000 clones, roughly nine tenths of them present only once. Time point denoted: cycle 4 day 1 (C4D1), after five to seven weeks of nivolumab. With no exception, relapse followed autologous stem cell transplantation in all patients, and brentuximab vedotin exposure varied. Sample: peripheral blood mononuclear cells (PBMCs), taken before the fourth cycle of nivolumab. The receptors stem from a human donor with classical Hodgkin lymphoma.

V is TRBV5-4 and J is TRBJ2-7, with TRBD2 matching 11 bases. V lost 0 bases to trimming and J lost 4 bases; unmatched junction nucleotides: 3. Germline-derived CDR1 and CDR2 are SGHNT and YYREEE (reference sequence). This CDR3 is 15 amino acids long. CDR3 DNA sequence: TGTGCCAGCAGCTTGGTTGGGACTAGCGGTTACGAGCAGTACTTC. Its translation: CASSLVGTSGYEQYF. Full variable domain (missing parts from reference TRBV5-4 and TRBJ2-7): ETGVTQSPTHLIKTRGQQVTLRCSSQSGHNTVSWYQQALGQGPQFIFQYYREEENGRGNFPPRFSGLQFPNYSSELNVNALELDDSALYLCASSLVGTSGYEQYFGPGTRLTVT.

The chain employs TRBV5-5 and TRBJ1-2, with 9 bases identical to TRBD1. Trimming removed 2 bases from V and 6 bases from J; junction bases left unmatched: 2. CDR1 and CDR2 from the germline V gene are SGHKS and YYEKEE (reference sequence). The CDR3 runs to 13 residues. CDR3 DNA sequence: TGTGCCAGCAGCTTTACAGGGGGCGATGGCTACACCTTC. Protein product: CASSFTGGDGYTF.

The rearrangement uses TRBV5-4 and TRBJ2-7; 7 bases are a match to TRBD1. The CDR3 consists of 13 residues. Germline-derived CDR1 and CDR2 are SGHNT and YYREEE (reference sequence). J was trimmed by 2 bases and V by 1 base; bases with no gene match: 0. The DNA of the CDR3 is TGTGCCAGCAGCTTGACAGGGGCCTACGAGCAGTACTTC. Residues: CASSLTGAYEQYF.

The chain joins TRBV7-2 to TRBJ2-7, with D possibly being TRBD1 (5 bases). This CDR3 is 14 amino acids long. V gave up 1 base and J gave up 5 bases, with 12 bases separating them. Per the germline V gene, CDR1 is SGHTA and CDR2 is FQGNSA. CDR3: CASSLGGGRDEQYF. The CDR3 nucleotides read TGTGCCAGCAGCTTAGGGGGCGGCAGGGACGAGCAGTACTTC.

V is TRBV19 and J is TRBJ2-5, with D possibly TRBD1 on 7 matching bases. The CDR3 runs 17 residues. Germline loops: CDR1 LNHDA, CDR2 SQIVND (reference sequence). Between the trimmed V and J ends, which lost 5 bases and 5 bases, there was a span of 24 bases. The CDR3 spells CASSSLRLGGGAETQYF. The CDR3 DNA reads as TGTGCCAGTAGTTCTCTCAGACTCGGAGGGGGCGCGGAGACCCAGTACTTC. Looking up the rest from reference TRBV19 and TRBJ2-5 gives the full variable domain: DGGITQSPKYLFRKEGQNVTLSCEQNLNHDAMYWYRQDPGQGLRLIYYSQIVNDFQKGDIAEGYSVSREKKESFPLTVTSAQKNPTAFYLCASSSLRLGGGAETQYFGPGTRLLVL.

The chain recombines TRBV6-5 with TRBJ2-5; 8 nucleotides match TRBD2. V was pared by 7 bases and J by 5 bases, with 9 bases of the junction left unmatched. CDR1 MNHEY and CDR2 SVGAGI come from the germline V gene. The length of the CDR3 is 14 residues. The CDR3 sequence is CASTLTGGWETQYF. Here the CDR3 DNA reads TGTGCCAGCACCCTAACGGGAGGGTGGGAGACCCAGTACTTC.

The CDR3 DNA is TGCACCAGCAGCCAAAGGGGACAGATGAACACTGAAGCTTTCTTT. Its translation is CTSSQRGQMNTEAFF. The chain links TRBV1 to TRBJ1-1; the table's TRBD1 call for D was not verified on the DNA. TRBV1 corresponds to a pseudogene. The CDR3 covers 15 residues.

CDR3 sequence (DNA): TGTGCCAGCAGCTTAGGTCCGACCTACGAGCAGTACTTC. Its protein is CASSLGPTYEQYF. The rearrangement joins TRBV11-3 to TRBJ2-7, with D hard to call. CDR3 length: 13 amino acids. With 1 base removed from V and 2 bases from J, the gap between germline ends came to 6 bases. Germline assignment: CDR1 SGHNT and CDR2 YENEEA.

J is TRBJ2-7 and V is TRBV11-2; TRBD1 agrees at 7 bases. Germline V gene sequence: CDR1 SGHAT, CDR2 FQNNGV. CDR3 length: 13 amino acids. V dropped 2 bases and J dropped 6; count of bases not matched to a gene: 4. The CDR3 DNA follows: TGTGCCAGCAGCTTAACAGGGGTAGGCGAGCAGTACTTC. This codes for CASSLTGVGEQYF. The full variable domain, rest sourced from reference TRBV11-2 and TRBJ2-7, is EAGVAQSPRYKIIEKRQSVAFWCNPISGHATLYWYQQILGQGPKLLIQFQNNGVVDDSQLPKDRFSAERLKGVDSTLKIQPAKLEDSAVYLCASSLTGVGEQYFGPGTRLTVT.

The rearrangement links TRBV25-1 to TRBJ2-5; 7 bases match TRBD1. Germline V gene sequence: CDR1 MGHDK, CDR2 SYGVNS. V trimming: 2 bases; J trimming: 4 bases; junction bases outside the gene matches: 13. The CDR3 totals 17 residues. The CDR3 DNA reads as TGTGCCAGCAGTGAAATGACCGGGACAGAAATGAGAGAGACCCAGTACTTC. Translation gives CASSEMTGTEMRETQYF.

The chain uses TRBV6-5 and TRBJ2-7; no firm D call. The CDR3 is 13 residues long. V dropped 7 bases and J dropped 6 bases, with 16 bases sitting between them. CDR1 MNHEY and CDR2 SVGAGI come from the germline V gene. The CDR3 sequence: CASTPLPRTEQYF. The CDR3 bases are TGTGCCAGCACCCCCCTCCCCCGTACCGAGCAGTACTTC.

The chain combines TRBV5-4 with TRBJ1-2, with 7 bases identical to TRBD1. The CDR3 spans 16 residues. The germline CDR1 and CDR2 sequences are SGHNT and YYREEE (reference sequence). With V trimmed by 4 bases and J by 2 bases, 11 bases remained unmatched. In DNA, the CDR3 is TGTGCCAGCAGCCCCCAACCGACAGGGATCAACTATGGCTACACCTTC. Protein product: CASSPQPTGINYGYTF.

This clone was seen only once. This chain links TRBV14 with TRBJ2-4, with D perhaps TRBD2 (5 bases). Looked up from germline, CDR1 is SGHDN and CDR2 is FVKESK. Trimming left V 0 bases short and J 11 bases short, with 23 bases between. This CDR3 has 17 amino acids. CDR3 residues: CASSQDLASNVRPLQYF. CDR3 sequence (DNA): TGTGCCAGCAGCCAAGATCTTGCTAGCAACGTAAGGCCTCTTCAGTACTTC.

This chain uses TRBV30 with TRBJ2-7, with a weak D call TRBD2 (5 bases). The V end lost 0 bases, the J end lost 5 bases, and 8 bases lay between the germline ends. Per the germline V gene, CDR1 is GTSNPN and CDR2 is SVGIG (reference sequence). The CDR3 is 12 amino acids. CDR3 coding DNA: TGTGCCTGGAGTGTTGCCGGGAACGAGCAGTACTTC. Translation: CAWSVAGNEQYF.

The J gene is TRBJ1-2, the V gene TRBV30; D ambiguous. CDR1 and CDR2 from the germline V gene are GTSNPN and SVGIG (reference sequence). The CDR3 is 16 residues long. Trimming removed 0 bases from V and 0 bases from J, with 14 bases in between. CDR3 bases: TGTGCCTGGAGTGTAACGCTCCGCGCCTCTAACTATGGCTACACCTTC. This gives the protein CAWSVTLRASNYGYTF.

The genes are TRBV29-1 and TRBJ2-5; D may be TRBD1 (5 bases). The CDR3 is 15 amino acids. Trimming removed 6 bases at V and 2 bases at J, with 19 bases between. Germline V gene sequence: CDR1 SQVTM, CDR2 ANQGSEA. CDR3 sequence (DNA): TGCAGCGTGGGAAAGTCAGGGAACAAACAAGAGACCCAGTACTTC. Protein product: CSVGKSGNKQETQYF.

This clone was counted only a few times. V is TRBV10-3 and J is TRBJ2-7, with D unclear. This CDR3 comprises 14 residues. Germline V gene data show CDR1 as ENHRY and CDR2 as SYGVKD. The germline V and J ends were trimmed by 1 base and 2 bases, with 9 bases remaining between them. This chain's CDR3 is CAISEYGSTYEQYF. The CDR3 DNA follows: TGTGCCATCAGTGAGTACGGCAGTACCTACGAGCAGTACTTC.

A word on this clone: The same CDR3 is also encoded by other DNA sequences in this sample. CDR3 sequence (DNA): TGTGCCAGCAGCTTAGGGCAGGGCACCGGGGAGCTGTTTTTT. Amino acid sequence: CASSLGQGTGELFF. The V and J genes are TRBV11-3 and TRBJ2-2, with D possibly TRBD1 on 5 matching bases. Germline values: CDR1 SGHNT, CDR2 YENEEA. Trimming removed 1 base from V and 4 bases from J, with 7 bases in between. This CDR3 spans 14 amino acids. Looking up the rest from reference TRBV11-3 and TRBJ2-2 gives the full variable domain: EAGVVQSPRYKIIEKKQPVAFWCNPISGHNTLYWYLQNLGQGPELLIRYENEEAVDDSQLPKDRFSAERLKGVDSTLKIQPAELGDSAVYLCASSLGQGTGELFFGEGSRLTVL.

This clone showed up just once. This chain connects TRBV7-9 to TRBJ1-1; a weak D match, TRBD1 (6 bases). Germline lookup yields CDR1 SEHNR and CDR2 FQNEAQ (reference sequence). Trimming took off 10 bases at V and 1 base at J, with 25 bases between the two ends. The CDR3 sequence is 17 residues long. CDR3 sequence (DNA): TGTGCCACACGCCCCACCCTGGGGGGCGCTGGGAACACTGAAGCTTTCTTT. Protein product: CATRPTLGGAGNTEAFF.

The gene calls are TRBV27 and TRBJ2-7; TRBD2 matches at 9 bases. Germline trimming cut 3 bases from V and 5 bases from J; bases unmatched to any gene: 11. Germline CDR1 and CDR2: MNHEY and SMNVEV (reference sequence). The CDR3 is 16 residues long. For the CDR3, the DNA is TGTGCCAGCAGTTTGGGAGCGGGAGGCCGCCGGAACGAGCAGTACTTC. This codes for CASSLGAGGRRNEQYF.

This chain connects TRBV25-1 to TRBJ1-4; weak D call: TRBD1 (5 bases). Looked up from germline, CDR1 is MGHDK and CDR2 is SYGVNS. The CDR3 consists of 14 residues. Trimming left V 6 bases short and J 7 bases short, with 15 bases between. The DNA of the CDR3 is TGTGCCAGCAGGGACACGTCCCGGGGTGAAAAACTGTTTTTT. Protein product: CASRDTSRGEKLFF.

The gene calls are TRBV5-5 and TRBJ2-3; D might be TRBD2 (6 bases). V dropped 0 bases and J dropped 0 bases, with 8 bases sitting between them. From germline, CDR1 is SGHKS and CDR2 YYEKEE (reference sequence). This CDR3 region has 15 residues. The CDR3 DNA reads TGTGCCAGCAGCTTGGAGCTAGCGAGCACAGATACGCAGTATTTT. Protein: CASSLELASTDTQYF.

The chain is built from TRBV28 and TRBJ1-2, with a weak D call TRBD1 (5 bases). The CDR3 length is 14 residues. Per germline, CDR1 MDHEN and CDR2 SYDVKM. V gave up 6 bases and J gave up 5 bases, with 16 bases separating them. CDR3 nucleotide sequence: TGTGCCAGCAGGTGGGGGGAAAAGAGGTATGGCTACACCTTC. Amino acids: CASRWGEKRYGYTF.

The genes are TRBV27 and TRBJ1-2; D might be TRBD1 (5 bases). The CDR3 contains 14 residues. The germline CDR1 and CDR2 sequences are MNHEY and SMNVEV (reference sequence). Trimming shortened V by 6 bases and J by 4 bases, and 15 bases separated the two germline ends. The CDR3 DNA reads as TGTGCCAGCAGAATACCCGGACAAATCTATGGCTACACCTTC. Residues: CASRIPGQIYGYTF.

CDR3 DNA: TGTGCCAGCAGTTACTGTTGCGGGAACACACTCTACGAGCAGTACTTC. It codes for CASSYCCGNTLYEQYF. This sequence joins TRBV6-6 and TRBJ2-7; a weak D match, TRBD2 (6 bases). V was clipped by 1 base and J by 3 bases, with 16 bases between them. In germline, CDR1 is MNHNY, CDR2 SVGAGI (reference sequence). The CDR3 is 16 residues long.

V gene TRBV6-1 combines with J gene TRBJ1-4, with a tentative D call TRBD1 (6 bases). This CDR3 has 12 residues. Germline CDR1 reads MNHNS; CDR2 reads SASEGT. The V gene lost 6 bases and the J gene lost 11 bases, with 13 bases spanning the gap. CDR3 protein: CASRPQGDKLFF. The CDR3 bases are TGTGCCAGCAGACCACAGGGAGACAAACTGTTTTTT.

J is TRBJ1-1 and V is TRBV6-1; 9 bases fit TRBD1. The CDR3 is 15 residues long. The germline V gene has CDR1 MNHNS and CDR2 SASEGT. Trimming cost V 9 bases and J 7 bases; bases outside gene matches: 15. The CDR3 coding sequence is TGTGCCAGTTCCAATACAGGGGGCAATAAAATTGAAGCTTTCTTT. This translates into CASSNTGGNKIEAFF.

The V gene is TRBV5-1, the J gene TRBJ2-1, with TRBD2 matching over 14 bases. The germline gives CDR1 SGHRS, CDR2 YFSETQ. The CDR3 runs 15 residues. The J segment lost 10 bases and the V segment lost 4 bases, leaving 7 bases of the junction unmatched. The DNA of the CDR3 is TGCGCCAGCAGCGAGGGACTAGCGGGAGAGGGGGAGCAGTTCTTC. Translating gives CASSEGLAGEGEQFF. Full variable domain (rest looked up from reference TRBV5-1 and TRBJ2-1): KAGVTQTPRYLIKTRGQQVTLSCSPISGHRSVSWYQQTPGQGLQFLFEYFSETQRNKGNFPGRFSGRQFSNSRSEMNVSTLELGDSALYLCASSEGLAGEGEQFFGPGTRLTVL.

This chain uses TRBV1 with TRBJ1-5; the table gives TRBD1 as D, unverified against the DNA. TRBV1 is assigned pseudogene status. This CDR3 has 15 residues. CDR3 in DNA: TGCACCAGCAGCCGACAGGGAGAAAGCAATCAGCCCCAGCATTTT. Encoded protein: CTSSRQGESNQPQHF.

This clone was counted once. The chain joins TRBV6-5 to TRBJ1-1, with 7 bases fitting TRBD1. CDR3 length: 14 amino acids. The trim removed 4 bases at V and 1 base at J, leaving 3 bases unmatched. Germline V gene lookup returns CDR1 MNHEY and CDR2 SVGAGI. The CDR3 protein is CASSFGTANTEAFF. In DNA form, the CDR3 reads TGTGCCAGCAGTTTCGGGACAGCGAACACTGAAGCTTTCTTT.